These 27 T cell receptor beta chains came from one sample sequenced in a study of control samples from healthy donors and cancer patients. Assay used: immunoSEQ multiplex PCR; TCRdb lists only in-frame clones, some missing. The sample yields about 96,000 clones, just over 90% seen once. The sequenced material came from blood. The receptor source for this set is a man between 18 and 29 years old in good health.

This chain uses TRBV9 with TRBJ2-1; 8 bases line up with TRBD1. This CDR3 comprises 14 residues. CDR1 and CDR2 (germline): SGDLS, YYNGEE. V dropped 5 bases and J dropped 5; count of bases not matched to a gene: 6. The CDR3 DNA follows: TGTGCCAGCAGGGAGACAGGGGCCCACAATGAGCAGTTCTTC. Its protein is CASRETGAHNEQFF.

This rearrangement joins TRBV6-2 or TRBV6-3 to TRBJ2-7; 7 nucleotides match TRBD2. CDR3 length: 21 amino acids. The germline gives CDR1 MNHEY, CDR2 SVGEGT. V was clipped by 1 base and J by 0 bases; unmatched bases: 21. In DNA, the CDR3 is TGTGCCAGCAGTTACTTAACGCCCGGACTAGTTTCTGTCTCGAGCTCCTACGAGCAGTACTTC. This encodes CASSYLTPGLVSVSSSYEQYF.

The chain is built from TRBV9 and TRBJ2-5; the D gene is possibly TRBD2 (6 bases). The V end lost 4 bases, the J end lost 5 bases, and 15 bases lay between the germline ends. CDR1 and CDR2 (germline): SGDLS, YYNGEE. This CDR3 has 14 amino acids. CDR3 coding DNA: TGTGCCAGCAGCTTCGAGGGACTCTGGGAGACCCAGTACTTC. It yields the protein CASSFEGLWETQYF.

The rearrangement joins TRBV24-1 to TRBJ2-1; maybe TRBD1 (6 bases). This CDR3 has 15 amino acids. The germline gives CDR1 KGHDR, CDR2 SFDVKD. Trimming removed 3 bases at V and 3 bases at J, with 11 bases between. The CDR3 DNA sequence: TGTGCCACCAGTGATCCGGACAGTGACTACAATGAGCAGTTCTTC. As protein: CATSDPDSDYNEQFF.

The chain couples TRBV27 to TRBJ1-2, with D tentatively TRBD1 (6 bases). Trimming took off 7 bases at V and 0 bases at J, with 24 bases between the two ends. The CDR3 is 18 residues long. Germline values: CDR1 MNHEY, CDR2 SMNVEV (reference sequence). The CDR3 loop is CASKASGRAGVSNYGYTF. The CDR3, as DNA: TGTGCCAGCAAGGCCAGCGGGAGGGCAGGGGTCTCTAACTATGGCTACACCTTC.

The gene calls are TRBV30 and TRBJ2-7; 9 bases map to TRBD1. After removal of 3 bases from V and 6 bases from J, the junction contained 9 bases not matched to a gene. This CDR3 region has 14 residues. In germline, CDR1 is GTSNPN, CDR2 SVGIG (reference sequence). The CDR3 protein is CAWRPGQGAGEQYF. The CDR3 region has the DNA TGTGCCTGGAGACCGGGACAGGGAGCCGGCGAGCAGTACTTC.

In nucleotides, the CDR3 is TGTGCCAGCAGCGTAAGTACAAGTGAGCGACAGCAGGCCATTCAGTACTTC. Translating gives CASSVSTSERQQAIQYF. The chain employs TRBV9 and TRBJ2-4, with D tentatively TRBD1 (5 bases). Trimming shortened V by 1 base and J by 9 bases, and 23 bases separated the two germline ends. Germline CDR1 reads SGDLS; CDR2 reads YYNGEE. There are 17 residues in the CDR3.

The genes are TRBV2 and TRBJ1-2; D remains ambiguous. V lost 6 bases and J lost 4, with 9 bases in between. This CDR3 spans 12 amino acids. In germline, CDR1 is SNHLY, CDR2 FYNNEI. CDR3 bases: TGTGCCAGCAGGCGGGGTCCCTATGGCTACACCTTC. Protein: CASRRGPYGYTF.

The chain joins TRBV27 to TRBJ2-5; D possibly corresponds to TRBD1 (5 bases). The CDR3 sequence is 15 residues long. CDR1 is MNHEY, CDR2 SMNVEV, per germline (reference sequence). V was cut by 0 bases and J by 0 bases, with 8 bases left in between. The CDR3 reads CASSLSARDQETQYF. As DNA, the CDR3 is TGTGCCAGCAGTTTATCGGCCAGGGACCAAGAGACCCAGTACTTC.

The chain links TRBV19 to TRBJ2-7, with TRBD2 as a possible D gene (6 bases). The germline gives CDR1 LNHDA, CDR2 SQIVND (reference sequence). V was pared by 1 base and J by 2 bases, with 9 bases between. The CDR3 is made up of 14 amino acids. The chain's CDR3 is CASSIVEGAYEQYF. The CDR3 DNA follows: TGTGCCAGTAGTATAGTGGAGGGTGCCTACGAGCAGTACTTC.

V and J are TRBV12-3 or TRBV12-4 and TRBJ2-1; D gene uncertain. Trimming stripped 5 bases from V and 6 bases from J, with 11 bases between. The CDR3 is 13 amino acids. The CDR3 region is CASSPGRVNEQFF. The CDR3 bases are TGTGCCAGCAGTCCTGGTAGGGTCAATGAGCAGTTCTTC.

The V call is TRBV11-1, the J call TRBJ2-3, with D possibly TRBD2 on 5 matching bases. V was shortened by 7 bases and J by 7 bases, with 15 bases between the two germline ends. The CDR3 is 13 residues long. Germline CDR1 and CDR2: SGHAT and FQDESV (reference sequence). CDR3 region: CASTGLSGNTQYF. CDR3 nucleotides: TGTGCCAGCACCGGACTGTCCGGAAATACGCAGTATTTT.

V and J are TRBV7-6 and TRBJ2-1, with a weak D call TRBD2 (5 bases). The V end lost 1 base, the J end lost 1 base, and 14 bases lay between the germline ends. The CDR3 consists of 17 residues. Germline values: CDR1 SGHVS, CDR2 FNYEAQ. The CDR3 sequence: CASSLVREMASYNEQFF. Written as DNA, the CDR3 is TGTGCCAGCAGCTTAGTACGGGAAATGGCGTCCTACAATGAGCAGTTCTTC.

This chain uses TRBV15 with TRBJ1-4; D gene uncertain. The ends were cut back, 3 bases at V and 6 bases at J, with 8 bases in the middle. The V gene's germline CDR1 is LNHNV and CDR2 YYDKDF (reference sequence). This CDR3 region has 13 residues. The CDR3 region has the DNA TGTGCCACCAGCAGCCTCATCCATGAAAAACTGTTTTTT. It encodes CATSSLIHEKLFF.

The genes are TRBV5-1 and TRBJ1-1; D may be TRBD1 (6 bases). CDR3 length equals 16 residues. The germline V gene encodes CDR1 SGHRS and CDR2 YFSETQ. V was trimmed by 6 bases and J by 0 bases, leaving 18 bases between them. The CDR3: CASNPGQRSLNTEAFF. CDR3 coding DNA: TGCGCCAGCAATCCGGGACAAAGAAGCCTGAACACTGAAGCTTTCTTT.

The chain joins TRBV25-1 to TRBJ2-1; D not certain. The CDR3 covers 12 residues. CDR1 is MGHDK, CDR2 SYGVNS, per germline. V lost 8 bases, J lost 7 bases, and 12 bases lay in between. In DNA form, the CDR3 reads TGTGCCAGCGAGGCGTCGAGGAATGAGCAGTTCTTC. This gives the protein CASEASRNEQFF.

The rearrangement uses TRBV27 and TRBJ1-2, with a weak D call TRBD1 (6 bases). Germline V CDR1 and CDR2: MNHEY, SMNVEV (reference sequence). Trimming left V 2 bases short and J 8 bases short, with 12 bases between. The CDR3 extends over 13 amino acids. The chain's CDR3 is CASSLQGFGGYTF. The CDR3 DNA is TGTGCCAGCAGTTTACAGGGGTTCGGCGGCTACACCTTC.

This clone was observed a single time. This rearrangement joins TRBV27 to TRBJ1-2, with D unclear. The germline V gene encodes CDR1 MNHEY and CDR2 SMNVEV (reference sequence). V was pared by 3 bases and J by 2 bases, with 13 bases between. CDR3 length: 15 amino acids. CDR3 region: CASSFRLDGNYGYTF. The CDR3 DNA follows: TGTGCCAGCAGTTTTCGCCTAGACGGGAACTATGGCTACACCTTC.

This rearrangement joins TRBV11-2 to TRBJ2-7; possible D gene TRBD2, 6 bases. The CDR3 consists of 15 residues. Trimming took 1 base from V and 1 from J, leaving 11 bases between them. CDR1 SGHAT and CDR2 FQNNGV come from the germline V gene. The CDR3 reads CASSLGGMGSYEQYF. CDR3 in DNA: TGTGCCAGCAGCTTAGGCGGGATGGGGTCCTACGAGCAGTACTTC. The full variable domain, completed using reference TRBV11-2 and TRBJ2-7, is EAGVAQSPRYKIIEKRQSVAFWCNPISGHATLYWYQQILGQGPKLLIQFQNNGVVDDSQLPKDRFSAERLKGVDSTLKIQPAKLEDSAVYLCASSLGGMGSYEQYFGPGTRLTVT.

The CDR3 nucleotides read TGTGCCAGCAGCCAAGAAACGGGGCTCCCCGACTGGTTCTTC. Translated, it gives CASSQETGLPDWFF. The V and J genes are TRBV3-1 (or the pseudogene TRBV3-2) and TRBJ2-1; D possibly uses TRBD1 or TRBD2 (5 bases each). Trimming took 0 bases from V and 15 from J, leaving 18 bases between them. The CDR3 is 14 amino acids. Germline V CDR1 and CDR2: LGHDT, YNNKEL (reference sequence).

V is TRBV30 and J is TRBJ2-4; 10 bases fit TRBD1. J gave up 3 bases and V 8 bases, and 4 bases lay outside the gene matches. Per the germline V gene, CDR1 is GTSNPN and CDR2 is SVGIG (reference sequence). CDR3 size: 13 residues. The CDR3 nucleotides read TGTGCCGGGACAGGGGAGGACAAAAACATTCAGTACTTC. Amino acids: CAGTGEDKNIQYF.

The chain joins TRBV5-4 to TRBJ2-3; TRBD2 matches 9 bases. The CDR3 loop spans 17 amino acids. V shed 3 bases and J 2 bases; nucleotides not matched to a gene: 10. Per the germline V gene, CDR1 is SGHNT and CDR2 is YYREEE (reference sequence). This CDR3 is CASSSPTLAGHTDTQYF. CDR3 bases: TGTGCCAGCAGCTCCCCCACCCTAGCGGGACACACAGATACGCAGTATTTT. The variable domain in full, with the rest retrieved from reference TRBV5-4 and TRBJ2-3, is ETGVTQSPTHLIKTRGQQVTLRCSSQSGHNTVSWYQQALGQGPQFIFQYYREEENGRGNFPPRFSGLQFPNYSSELNVNALELDDSALYLCASSSPTLAGHTDTQYFGPGTRLTVL.

DNA of the CDR3: TGTGCCAGCAGCTTAACGCGATCTTGGGGGTCCTACGAGCAGTACTTC. Protein sequence: CASSLTRSWGSYEQYF. The chain uses TRBV11-2 and TRBJ2-7; D is possibly TRBD1 or TRBD2 (5 bases each). Germline V lookup: CDR1 SGHAT, CDR2 FQNNGV. V lost 2 bases to trimming and J lost 1 base, with 15 bases between them. The CDR3 has 16 residues.

This clone was observed a single time. The chain employs TRBV7-9 and TRBJ1-3; D is undetermined. The CDR3 is 14 amino acids. The germline V gene has CDR1 SEHNR and CDR2 FQNEAQ (reference sequence). Trimming left V 8 bases short and J 0 bases short, with 11 bases between. The CDR3: CASCNTASGNTIYF. Here the CDR3 DNA reads TGTGCCAGCTGCAATACAGCCTCTGGAAACACCATATATTTT.

The gene calls are TRBV5-1 and TRBJ1-5; no definite D call. CDR3 size: 13 residues. Trimming removed 4 bases at V and 6 bases at J, with 11 bases between. CDR1 is SGHRS and CDR2 is YFSETQ in the germline V gene. The CDR3: CASSKGGGQPQHF. The CDR3, as DNA: TGCGCCAGCAGCAAAGGTGGTGGTCAGCCCCAGCATTTT.

This clone was counted a single time. The J gene is TRBJ2-1, the V gene TRBV9, with 7 bases matching TRBD2. The CDR3 totals 16 residues. J was trimmed by 8 bases and V by 0 bases; bases with no gene match: 11. CDR1 is SGDLS and CDR2 is YYNGEE in the germline V gene. The CDR3: CASSVVGGGPGDEQFF. The DNA for the CDR3 is TGTGCCAGCAGCGTAGTGGGGGGAGGGCCCGGAGATGAGCAGTTCTTC.

This clone has a single count. The J gene is TRBJ2-3, the V gene TRBV14, with 14 nucleotides matching TRBD2. This CDR3 has 19 residues. In germline, CDR1 is SGHDN, CDR2 FVKESK. V gave up 5 bases and J gave up 4 bases; unmatched junction bases: 14. CDR3 sequence (DNA): TGTGCCAGCAGCGTTGGGACTAGCGGGAGAGCCCCTCCACCAGATACGCAGTATTTT. Amino acids: CASSVGTSGRAPPPDTQYF.